Below, one T cell receptor (beta chain) is given with its context. The target antigen is unknown. This sample was included in a study of blood T cells in healthy people across ages. The V gene's germline CDR1 is DFQATT and CDR2 SNEGSKA (reference sequence). The V end was cut by 4 bases, the J end by 5 bases, with 8 bases between. The length of the CDR3 is 11 residues. General observations from the study: Whereas aged donors had fewer naive CD4+ cells, long-lived donors had more of them and higher diversity.

It was with a sample-barcoded 5' primer and a J-beta primer mix that a second PCR of about 6 to 12 cycles was run. TCRdb redid the calling of the 5' RACE reads with MiXCR, one entry per CDR3 protein. The sample carries around 500,000 distinct CDR3 sequences, about 27% recorded once. A further study also used this sample, focusing on T cells of mothers and their children. From that report: The study obtained over 9.5 million TCR beta CDR3 reads per mother and some 3 million per child. Similar thymic selection effects on TCR recombination output appear in pairs, both related and unrelated. The analysis detected no persistent microchimeric T cell clones.

The chain employs TRBV20-1 and TRBJ2-5, with D hard to call. Sequencing input: blood. The sequence derives from a boy younger than 10 in good health. The CDR3 nucleotides are TGCAGTGCTATTAGTCACGAGACCCAGTACTTC. It yields the protein CSAISHETQYF.